Included here is one T cell receptor (beta chain) sequence, with context. This record comes from a study of blood T cell repertoires in COVID-19. Trimming took 6 bases from V and 3 from J, leaving 12 bases between them. Germline V gene data show CDR1 as LNHDA and CDR2 as SQIVND (reference sequence). CDR3 length equals 14 residues. Using immunoSEQ multiplex PCR, the repertoire was profiled, and TCRdb retains in-frame clones only, with some absent. This sample has 200,000 to 300,000 clones, with around nine tenths found just once. The sequenced material came from peripheral blood. The chain couples TRBV19 to TRBJ1-3; D remains unclear. This clonotype originated in a young man with COVID-19, enrolled during active disease. This CDR3 reads CASSPVLSGNTIYF. CDR3 bases: TGTGCCAGTAGCCCGGTATTAAGTGGAAACACCATATATTTT.